The 14 T cell receptor beta chains listed next were all sequenced from one sample in a study of blood T cell repertoires in COVID-19. Clones were read by immunoSEQ multiplex PCR, and TCRdb kept only the in-frame ones, dropping some. The sample has some 50,000 clones, just over 85% seen once. The specimen sequenced was peripheral blood. These receptors all stem from a man at least 80 years old with acute or convalescent COVID-19.

This chain joins TRBV2 and TRBJ1-6; TRBD1 agrees at 7 bases. Germline CDR1 reads SNHLY; CDR2 reads FYNNEI. V shed 5 bases, J shed 9 bases, and the junction held 7 bases outside the gene matches. This CDR3 is built from 14 residues. CDR3 residues: CASSRDRVGSPLHF. The CDR3 DNA follows: TGTGCCAGCAGTCGGGACAGAGTCGGTTCACCCCTCCACTTT.

The chain uses TRBV5-6 and TRBJ1-5, with 10 positions matching TRBD1. With V trimmed by 3 bases and J by 3 bases, 6 bases remained unmatched. Germline V gene lookup returns CDR1 SGHDT and CDR2 YYEEEE. The CDR3 consists of 16 residues. Here the CDR3 reads CASSSGQGSYNQPQHF. The DNA for the CDR3 is TGTGCCAGCAGCTCGGGACAGGGGTCTTACAATCAGCCCCAGCATTTT. The full variable domain, with the rest looked up from reference TRBV5-6 and TRBJ1-5, is DAGVTQSPTHLIKTRGQQVTLRCSPKSGHDTVSWYQQALGQGPQFIFQYYEEEERQRGNFPDRFSGHQFPNYSSELNVNALLLGDSALYLCASSSGQGSYNQPQHFGDGTRLSIL.

V and J are TRBV10-3 and TRBJ2-3; possibly TRBD1 for D (6 bases). V was trimmed by 6 bases and J by 2 bases, leaving 9 bases between them. CDR1 and CDR2 (germline): ENHRY, SYGVKD. The CDR3 extends over 13 amino acids. DNA of the CDR3: TGTGCCATCAGCCCAGGGGCCACAGATACGCAGTATTTT. This codes for CAISPGATDTQYF.

The sample holds a few counts of this clone. The CDR3 DNA follows: TGTGCCAGCAGCTTCTTCTTAGGGACTAGAAGTCGGAATGAGCAGTTCTTC. This gives the protein CASSFFLGTRSRNEQFF. V is TRBV5-4 and J is TRBJ2-1, with 8 bases lining up with TRBD2. Looked up from germline, CDR1 is SGHNT and CDR2 is YYREEE (reference sequence). The V and J ends lost 2 bases and 7 bases, in that order; junction bases with no gene match: 14. The CDR3 has 17 residues.

The chain uses TRBV20-1 and TRBJ1-2, with 7 positions matching TRBD1. The CDR3 is 13 amino acids. Germline-derived CDR1 and CDR2 are DFQATT and SNEGSKA (reference sequence). The V segment lost 3 bases and the J segment 8 bases; nucleotides outside the gene matches: 9. The CDR3 protein is CSASLQGFGGYTF. The CDR3 DNA follows: TGCAGTGCTAGTCTACAGGGGTTCGGAGGCTACACCTTC.

The V gene is TRBV2, the J gene TRBJ1-1, with 10 nucleotides matching TRBD1. The CDR3 has 12 residues. Germline assignment: CDR1 SNHLY and CDR2 FYNNEI. V shed 5 bases and J 11 bases; nucleotides not matched to a gene: 5. The CDR3 loop reads CASSSDRGPAFF. DNA for the CDR3: TGTGCCAGCAGTTCTGACAGGGGGCCGGCTTTCTTT. The full variable domain, its missing parts supplied by reference TRBV2 and TRBJ1-1, is EPEVTQTPSHQVTQMGQEVILRCVPISNHLYFYWYRQILGQKVEFLVSFYNNEISEKSEIFDDQFSVERPDGSNFTLKIRSTKLEDSAMYFCASSSDRGPAFFGQGTRLTVV.

The chain carries TRBV6-6 and TRBJ2-5; 7 bases fit TRBD1. The germline gives CDR1 MNHNY, CDR2 SVGAGI (reference sequence). V lost 4 bases, J lost 4 bases, and 9 bases stayed unmatched. This CDR3 is 15 amino acids long. CDR3 nucleotide sequence: TGTGCCAGCAGTTCGACAGGGAATCACCGAGAGACCCAGTACTTC. Amino acids: CASSSTGNHRETQYF.

The CDR3 loop reads CASSAGFATGTYEQYF. In DNA, the CDR3 is TGTGCCAGCAGTGCCGGGTTCGCGACAGGCACATACGAGCAGTACTTC. J is TRBJ2-7 and V is TRBV27, with D maybe TRBD1 (6 bases). The CDR3 is 16 residues long. Germline CDR1 is MNHEY and CDR2 is SMNVEV (reference sequence). Trimming shortened V by 5 bases and J by 4 bases, and 21 bases separated the two germline ends.

V gene TRBV13 combines with J gene TRBJ1-6; 10 bases are a match to TRBD1. The CDR3 totals 17 residues. V lost 1 base and J lost 7; bases outside the gene matches: 7. Germline V gives CDR1 PRHDT, CDR2 FYEKMQ (reference sequence). CDR3 sequence: CASSLVSTGGWNSPLHF. The CDR3 region has the DNA TGTGCCAGCAGCTTAGTATCGACAGGGGGCTGGAATTCACCCCTCCACTTT.

The chain links TRBV3-1 (or the pseudogene TRBV3-2) to TRBJ2-1; 16 nucleotides align to TRBD2. The CDR3 runs 19 residues. V was pared by 3 bases and J by 9 bases, with 14 bases of the junction left unmatched. Germline V CDR1 and CDR2: LGHDT, YNNKEL (reference sequence). The CDR3 nucleotides read TGTGCCAGCAGCCAGGTGGGACTAGCGGGGGGGCGGCCCGTGGGTGAGCAGTTCTTC. Translation gives CASSQVGLAGGRPVGEQFF.

V and J are TRBV19 and TRBJ2-7; D might be TRBD2 (5 bases). V lost 5 bases, J lost 5 bases, and 16 bases lay in between. Germline-derived CDR1 and CDR2 are LNHDA and SQIVND (reference sequence). CDR3 length: 14 amino acids. The CDR3 protein is CASSSRASYHEQYF. CDR3 nucleotide sequence: TGTGCCAGTAGTTCCCGGGCTAGCTACCACGAGCAGTACTTC.

Only one count was recorded for this clone. The chain couples TRBV5-6 to TRBJ2-7; 10 bases map to TRBD1. J gave up 6 bases and V 0 bases, and 6 bases lay outside the gene matches. The CDR3 runs 15 residues. The germline CDR1 and CDR2 sequences are SGHDT and YYEEEE. DNA of the CDR3: TGTGCCAGCAGCTTGGGGGGGACAGGGGTAGGCGAGCAGTACTTC. It yields the protein CASSLGGTGVGEQYF.

The V call is TRBV18, the J call TRBJ1-4; D is ambiguous. CDR1 and CDR2 from the germline V gene are KGHSH and LQKENI. The CDR3 is 14 residues long. The V gene lost 3 bases and the J gene lost 7 bases, with 12 bases spanning the gap. The chain's CDR3 is CASSPRFEGEKLFF. The CDR3 DNA reads TGTGCCAGCTCACCCCGATTCGAGGGTGAAAAACTGTTTTTT.

The chain couples TRBV6-5 to TRBJ2-2; a weak D match, TRBD2 (6 bases). Germline V gene lookup returns CDR1 MNHEY and CDR2 SVGAGI. The CDR3 is made up of 14 amino acids. V dropped 6 bases and J dropped 4 bases, with 12 bases sitting between them. This CDR3 reads CASSGGRSTGELFF. CDR3 nucleotide sequence: TGTGCCAGCAGCGGAGGGCGATCCACCGGGGAGCTGTTTTTT.